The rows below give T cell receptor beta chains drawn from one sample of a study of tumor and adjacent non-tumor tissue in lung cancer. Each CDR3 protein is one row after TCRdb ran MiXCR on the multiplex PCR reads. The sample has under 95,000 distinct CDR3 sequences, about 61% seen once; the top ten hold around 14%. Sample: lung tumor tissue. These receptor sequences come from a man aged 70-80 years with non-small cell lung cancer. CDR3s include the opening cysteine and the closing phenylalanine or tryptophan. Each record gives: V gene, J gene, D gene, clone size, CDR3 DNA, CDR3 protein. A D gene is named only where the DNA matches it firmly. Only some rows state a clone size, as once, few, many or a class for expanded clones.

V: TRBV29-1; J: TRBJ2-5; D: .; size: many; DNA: TGCGTCTCGGGGGACCCGCAAGAGACCCAGTACTTC; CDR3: CVSGDPQETQYF
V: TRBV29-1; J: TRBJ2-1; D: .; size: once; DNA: TGCAGCGCTGACGACGAGAGCTCCTCCAATGAGCAGTTCTTC; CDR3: CSADDESSSNEQFF
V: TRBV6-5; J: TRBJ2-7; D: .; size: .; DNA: TGTGCCAGCAGTTCCCCTACCCAACGCATGGAAAACCCCTACGAGCAGTACTTC; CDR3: CASSSPTQRMENPYEQYF
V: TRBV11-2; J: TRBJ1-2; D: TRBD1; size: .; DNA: TGTGCCAGCAGCCGGAACACAGGGGGCGCGGCTGGCTACACCTTC; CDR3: CASSRNTGGAAGYTF
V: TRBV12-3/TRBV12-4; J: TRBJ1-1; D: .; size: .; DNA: TGTGTCAGCAGTTTGCGACAGGTCCGCGCTGAAGCTTTCTTT; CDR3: CVSSLRQVRAEAFF
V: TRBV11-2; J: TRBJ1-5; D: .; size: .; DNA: TGTGACAGCAGCTTGACTCTGGGTCAACCCCAGCATTTT; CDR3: CDSSLTLGQPQHF
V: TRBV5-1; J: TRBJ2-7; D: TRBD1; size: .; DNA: TGCGCCAGCAGCTTGGCTGTCGGGACAGGGGCGCCCGAGCAGTACTTC; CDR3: CASSLAVGTGAPEQYF
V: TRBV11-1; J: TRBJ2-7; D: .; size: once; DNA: TGTGGCGGCAGCTTCAGGACGGGGTACGAGCAGTACTTC; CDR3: CGGSFRTGYEQYF
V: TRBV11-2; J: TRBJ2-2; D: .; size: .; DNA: TGTGGCAGCAGCTTCGGATACACAGGGGAGCTGTTTTTT; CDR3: CGSSFGYTGELFF
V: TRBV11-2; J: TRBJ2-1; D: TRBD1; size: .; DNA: TGTGCCAGCAGCTTAGAAGCAGGGGGTTTAAGAAGAAGCCTACCGTTCTTC; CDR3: CASSLEAGGLRRSLPFF
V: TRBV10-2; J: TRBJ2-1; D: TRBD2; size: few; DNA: TGCGCCACTACCGGGACTAGCGGATACAATGAGCAGTCCTTC; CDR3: CATTGTSGYNEQSF
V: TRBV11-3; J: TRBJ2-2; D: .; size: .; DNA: TGTGCCAGCACCTTAGGTCGCGGATCAGTCGGGGAGCTGTTTTTT; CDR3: CASTLGRGSVGELFF
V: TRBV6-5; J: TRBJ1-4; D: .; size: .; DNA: TGTGCCAGCAGTCACTACCTCCGGGATCCCCCGGAAAAACTGTTTTTT; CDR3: CASSHYLRDPPEKLFF
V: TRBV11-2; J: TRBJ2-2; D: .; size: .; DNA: TGTGCCAGCAGCCCACTGGGACCACGAGAGGAGCTGTATTTT; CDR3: CASSPLGPREELYF
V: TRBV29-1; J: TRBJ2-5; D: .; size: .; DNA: TGCAGCATTGAAGATCACGAGCAGACCCTTGGGGAGACCCAGAACTTC; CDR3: CSIEDHEQTLGETQNF
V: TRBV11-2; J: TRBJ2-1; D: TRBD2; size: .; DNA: TGTGCCAGCATCGTGACTAGCTGGGAAGGCTACAATGAGCAGTTCTTC; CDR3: CASIVTSWEGYNEQFF
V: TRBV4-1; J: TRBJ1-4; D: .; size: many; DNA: TGCGCCAGCGGGGGGACTAGGGCCCACCTACCTAATGAAAAACTGTTTTTT; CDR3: CASGGTRAHLPNEKLFF
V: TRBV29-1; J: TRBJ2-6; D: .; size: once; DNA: TGCAGCGCCCACGGCCTGGGGGCCTCTGGGGTCAACGTCCTGACTTTC; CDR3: CSAHGLGASGVNVLTF
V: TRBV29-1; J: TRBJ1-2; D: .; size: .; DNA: TGCAGCCTCATGGTAGGACACGGCTACACCTTC; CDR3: CSLMVGHGYTF
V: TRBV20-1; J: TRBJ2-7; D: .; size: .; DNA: TGCAATGCTAGATCGGTAGGGGGCCCAGCGGGGACCTACGAGCAGTACTTC; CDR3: CNARSVGGPAGTYEQYF
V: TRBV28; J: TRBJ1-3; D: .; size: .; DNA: TGTGCCAGCAGTCACTACAGGTCTGGAAACACCATATATTTT; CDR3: CASSHYRSGNTIYF
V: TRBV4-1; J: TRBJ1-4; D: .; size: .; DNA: TGCGCCAGCAGCCATGGGAGGGCAGCTAATGAAAAACTGTTTTTC; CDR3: CASSHGRAANEKLFF
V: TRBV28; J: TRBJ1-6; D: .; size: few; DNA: TGTGCCAGCACTACTGGTAGTTATTCACCCCTCCACTTT; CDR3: CASTTGSYSPLHF
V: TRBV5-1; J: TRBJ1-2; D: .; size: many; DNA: TGCGCCAGCCGCGGGCCCCGGTATGGCTACACCTTC; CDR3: CASRGPRYGYTF
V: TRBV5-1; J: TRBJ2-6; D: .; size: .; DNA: TGCGCCAGCAGCTCCTCGGGGAGGCCTGGGGCCAACGTCCTGACTTTC; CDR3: CASSSSGRPGANVLTF
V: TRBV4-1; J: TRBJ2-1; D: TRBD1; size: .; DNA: TGCGCCAGCAGCCCAGGGGGCCGGATTCAAAGCTACGGGCTGTTCTTC; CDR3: CASSPGGRIQSYGLFF
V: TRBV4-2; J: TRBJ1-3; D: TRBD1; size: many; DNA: TGTGCCAGCAGCCAGGCACAGGGGAGCTCTGGAAACACCATATATTTT; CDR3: CASSQAQGSSGNTIYF
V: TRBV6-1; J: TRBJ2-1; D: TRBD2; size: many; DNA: TGTGCCAGCACCCGGGTTAGCGGGGGGGCCGCGTACAATGAGCAGTTCTTC; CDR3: CASTRVSGGAAYNEQFF
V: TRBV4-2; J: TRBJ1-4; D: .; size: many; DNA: TGTGCCAGCAGCCAAGCTGGGGAAGATGAAAAACTGTTTTTT; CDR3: CASSQAGEDEKLFF
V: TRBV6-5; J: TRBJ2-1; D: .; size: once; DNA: TGTGCCAGCTGGCCCCAGGGACAAGGGTCGCTCGATGAGCAGTTCTTC; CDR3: CASWPQGQGSLDEQFF
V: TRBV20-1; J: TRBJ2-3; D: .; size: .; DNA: TGCAGTGCTAGATGGCACCGCCCAGATAGCACAGATACGCAGTATTTT; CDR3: CSARWHRPDSTDTQYF
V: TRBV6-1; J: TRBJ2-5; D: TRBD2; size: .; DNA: TGTGCCAGCAGTGTAAGGCTAGCGGGGTGGGGGACCCAGTACTTC; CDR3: CASSVRLAGWGTQYF
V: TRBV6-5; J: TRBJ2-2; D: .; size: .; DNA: TGTACCAGCTGTTACACCGGATTCGGGGAGCTGTTTTTT; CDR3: CTSCYTGFGELFF
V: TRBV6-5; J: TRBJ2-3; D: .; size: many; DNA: TGTGCCAGCAGTTACGGTGGGTTAGATACGCAGTATTTT; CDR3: CASSYGGLDTQYF
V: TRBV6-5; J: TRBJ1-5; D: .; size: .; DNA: TGTACCAGCAGCTCTACAGTGCGTAGCAATCAGCCCCAGCATTTT; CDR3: CTSSSTVRSNQPQHF
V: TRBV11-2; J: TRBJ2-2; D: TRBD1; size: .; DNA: TGTGTCAGCAGCTTATACTGGACAGGGGTCATGAACACCGGGGAGCAGTTTTTT; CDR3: CVSSLYWTGVMNTGEQFF
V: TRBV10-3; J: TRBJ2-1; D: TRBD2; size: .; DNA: TGTGCCATCAGTGAGTCCGAGCGGGAGGCTGAGCAGCTCTTC; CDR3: CAISESEREAEQLF
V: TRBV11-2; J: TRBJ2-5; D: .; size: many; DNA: TGTGCCAGCAGCTTACGGCAGGGCCGCATACAAGAGACCCAGTACTTC; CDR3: CASSLRQGRIQETQYF
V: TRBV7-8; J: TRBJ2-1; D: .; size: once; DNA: TGTGCCAGCAGCCGGACCCCTGCCGCCCACGGGGGCAATGGGCAGTTCTTC; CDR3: CASSRTPAAHGGNGQFF
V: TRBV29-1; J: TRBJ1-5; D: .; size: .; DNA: TGCAGCGTTGAGGTTCAGCCCGATCAGCGCCAGCATTTT; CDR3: CSVEVQPDQRQHF
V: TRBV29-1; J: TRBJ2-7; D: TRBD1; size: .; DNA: TGCAACGTTGGGCCCGGAACAGGGGGTTACTGGCAGTACTTC; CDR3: CNVGPGTGGYWQYF
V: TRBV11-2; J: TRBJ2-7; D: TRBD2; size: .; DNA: TGTGCCAGCAGCGTCAGACTAGCGGCCTACGAACAGTACTTC; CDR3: CASSVRLAAYEQYF
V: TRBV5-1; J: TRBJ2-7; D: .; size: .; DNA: TGCACCAGCAGCCAACCCTCCTACGAGCAGTACTTC; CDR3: CTSSQPSYEQYF